Presented here are 2 T cell receptor beta chains from one specimen sequenced in a study of blood T cell repertoires in COVID-19. Assay used: immunoSEQ multiplex PCR; TCRdb lists only in-frame clones, some missing. Here the sample spans roughly 100,000 clones, less than 95% being singletons. The sequenced material came from peripheral blood. The receptors here all came from a man younger than 30 with COVID-19, enrolled during active disease.

The V gene is TRBV4-1, the J gene TRBJ1-4; TRBD1 is a possible D gene (5 bases). V was clipped by 6 bases and J by 4 bases, with 18 bases between them. CDR1 is MGHRA, CDR2 YSYEKL, per germline. The CDR3 contains 16 residues. The CDR3 DNA reads TGCGCCAGCAGTCAGGGCAGGGCCAGGAGTAATGAAAAACTGTTTTTT. Its translation: CASSQGRARSNEKLFF.

This chain uses TRBV7-2 with TRBJ2-7; possible D gene TRBD2, 5 bases. Per the germline V gene, CDR1 is SGHTA and CDR2 is FQGNSA. The CDR3 covers 13 residues. Trimming left V 4 bases short and J 4 bases short, with 11 bases between. The CDR3 coding sequence is TGTGCCAGCAGCTCTTCAGAGGGTTACGAGCAGTACTTC. Protein: CASSSSEGYEQYF.